This T cell receptor beta chain was sequenced during a study of cytomegalovirus exposure and HLA in healthy donors. Whole-study results and caveats: Cytomegalovirus association was assigned to about 180 TCR beta chains.

The CDR3 has 13 amino acids. TCRdb keeps only in-frame clones here, not all; method: immunoSEQ multiplex PCR. This sample carries tens of thousands of clones, under 95% of them seen once, and the ten largest clones take about 3.6%. About this clone: Its antigen is still unknown.

The sample consisted of PBMCs. This TCR derives from a woman aged 25 to 39 in good health and CMV-seronegative. The gene calls are TRBV21-1 and TRBJ2-3; the DNA was not used to check the table's D call, TRBD2. TRBV21-1 is a known pseudogene. The CDR3, as DNA: TGTGCCAGCAGTGAGGGTAGCACAGATACGCAGTATTTT. This encodes CASSEGSTDTQYF.